What follows are 28 T cell receptor beta chains derived from one specimen sequenced in a study of early stage breast cancer tumors. Some clones are missing from TCRdb's copy, which holds only in-frame ones; the method was immunoSEQ multiplex PCR. The profile shows 10,000 or so clones, about two thirds of them singletons. Sample: normal breast tissue next to the tumor. These receptors all stem from a person aged 55 to 69 with breast cancer.

The genes are TRBV29-1 and TRBJ1-2, with D possibly being TRBD1 (5 bases). The V gene's germline CDR1 is SQVTM and CDR2 ANQGSEA. CDR3 size: 10 residues. V was clipped by 8 bases and J by 8 bases, with 12 bases between them. The CDR3 protein is CSTSGPGYTF. CDR3 in DNA: TGCAGCACCTCAGGGCCCGGCTACACCTTC.

This chain uses TRBV7-3 with TRBJ2-5, with 8 bases aligning to TRBD2. The CDR3 is 13 residues long. The ends lost 5 bases at V and 5 bases at J; junction bases unmatched: 4. Germline V gives CDR1 SGHTA, CDR2 FQGTGA. CDR3 amino acids: CASSPGGDETQYF. CDR3 nucleotides: TGTGCCAGCAGCCCGGGGGGGGATGAGACCCAGTACTTC.

This chain uses TRBV6-6 with TRBJ2-7; no clear D gene. V lost 7 bases, J lost 0 bases, and 10 bases lay in between. CDR1 and CDR2 from the germline V gene are MNHNY and SVGAGI (reference sequence). CDR3 size: 13 residues. For the CDR3, the DNA is TGTGCCAGCACCCTGGGCAGCTCCTACGAGCAGTACTTC. Protein: CASTLGSSYEQYF.

This clone was observed a few times. The rearrangement links TRBV19 to TRBJ2-1; 7 positions agree with TRBD2. The CDR3 loop spans 15 amino acids. J lost 4 bases, V lost 5 bases, and 8 bases had no gene match. The germline V gene encodes CDR1 LNHDA and CDR2 SQIVND (reference sequence). The CDR3 DNA reads as TGTGCCAGTAGTTCGGACGGGAGGCCTTACAATGAGCAGTTCTTC. Translation: CASSSDGRPYNEQFF.

The chain couples TRBV5-1 to TRBJ1-3; D gene uncertain. The CDR3 has 16 amino acids. In germline, CDR1 is SGHRS, CDR2 YFSETQ. The ends were cut back, 4 bases at V and 2 bases at J, with 16 bases in the middle. The CDR3 DNA sequence: TGCGCCAGCAGCCTCCAGCCTGACACTGCTGGAAACACCATATATTTT. Its protein product is CASSLQPDTAGNTIYF. Drawing the rest from reference TRBV5-1 and TRBJ1-3, the complete variable domain is KAGVTQTPRYLIKTRGQQVTLSCSPISGHRSVSWYQQTPGQGLQFLFEYFSETQRNKGNFPGRFSGRQFSNSRSEMNVSTLELGDSALYLCASSLQPDTAGNTIYFGEGSWLTVV.

The gene calls are TRBV19 and TRBJ2-1; 9 nucleotides match TRBD2. This CDR3 region has 18 residues. Per germline, CDR1 LNHDA and CDR2 SQIVND (reference sequence). With V trimmed by 7 bases and J by 5 bases, 18 bases remained unmatched. The DNA for the CDR3 is TGTGCCAGTACACGGGCGGGAGGGCCATCCCGCCTAGACAATGAGCAGTTCTTC. Amino acids: CASTRAGGPSRLDNEQFF.

The CDR3 region has the DNA TGCGCCAGCAGCCAAGTGGCGCCGACTAGCGGGACTGACTACAATGAGCAGTTCTTC. It yields the protein CASSQVAPTSGTDYNEQFF. This chain joins TRBV4-3 and TRBJ2-1, with 11 bases aligning to TRBD2. Germline V gene data show CDR1 as LGHNA and CDR2 as YSLEER. The CDR3 consists of 19 residues. Unmatched junction bases numbered 11, after V lost 1 base and J lost 3 bases.

V usage is TRBV6-5 and J usage is TRBJ1-1, with TRBD1 identical over 9 bases. CDR3 size: 14 residues. In germline, CDR1 is MNHEY, CDR2 SVGAGI. Germline trimming cut 7 bases from V and 4 bases from J; bases unmatched to any gene: 7. This chain's CDR3 is CASTRQGGVTEAFF. In DNA form, the CDR3 reads TGTGCCAGCACCCGACAGGGGGGCGTCACTGAAGCTTTCTTT.

About this clone itself: The identical CDR3 is also encoded by other nucleotide sequences in the sample. The chain links TRBV5-1 to TRBJ2-2; 7 positions agree with TRBD1. The junction had 0 bases not matched to a gene; V was cut back by 0 bases and J by 1 base. Germline-derived CDR1 and CDR2 are SGHRS and YFSETQ. This CDR3 region has 15 residues. CDR3 region: CASSLDRGNTGELFF. Written as DNA, the CDR3 is TGCGCCAGCAGCTTGGACAGGGGGAACACCGGGGAGCTGTTTTTT. The whole variable domain, remainder taken from reference TRBV5-1 and TRBJ2-2, is KAGVTQTPRYLIKTRGQQVTLSCSPISGHRSVSWYQQTPGQGLQFLFEYFSETQRNKGNFPGRFSGRQFSNSRSEMNVSTLELGDSALYLCASSLDRGNTGELFFGEGSRLTVL.

V gene TRBV11-3 combines with J gene TRBJ2-1; 16 bases are a match to TRBD2. This CDR3 has 15 amino acids. Per the germline V gene, CDR1 is SGHNT and CDR2 is YENEEA. After removal of 4 bases from V and 12 bases from J, the junction contained 6 bases not matched to a gene. DNA of the CDR3: TGTGCCAGCAGCTATGGGACTAGCGGGAGGGCCCCGCAGTTCTTC. Translated, it gives CASSYGTSGRAPQFF.

This clone occurred once. CDR3 DNA sequence: TGCGCCAGCAGCCAAGATGAGGGGGGGACAGGGTCCTACGAGCAGTACTTC. Its translation: CASSQDEGGTGSYEQYF. This rearrangement joins TRBV4-3 to TRBJ2-7, with 9 bases that match TRBD1. The CDR3 runs to 17 residues. In germline, CDR1 is LGHNA, CDR2 YSLEER. With 0 bases clipped from V and 1 base from J, the junction kept 7 bases outside the gene matches.

The rearrangement uses TRBV19 and TRBJ1-5; TRBD1 matches 12 bases. The CDR3 loop spans 17 amino acids. Germline V CDR1 and CDR2: LNHDA, SQIVND (reference sequence). V dropped 3 bases and J dropped 5; count of bases not matched to a gene: 8. The CDR3 loop reads CASSMGQGAGEHQPQHF. As DNA, the CDR3 is TGTGCCAGTAGTATGGGACAGGGGGCCGGGGAGCATCAGCCCCAGCATTTT.

The V call is TRBV9, the J call TRBJ2-3; tentative D call: TRBD2 (6 bases). The CDR3 runs 20 residues. V was clipped by 4 bases and J by 2 bases, with 29 bases between them. The germline gives CDR1 SGDLS, CDR2 YYNGEE. The CDR3 loop is CASSPTLGLQPLSITDTQYF. The CDR3 DNA sequence: TGTGCCAGCAGCCCGACCCTGGGACTGCAACCCCTCAGCATCACAGATACGCAGTATTTT.

The chain links TRBV2 to TRBJ2-7, with D perhaps TRBD1 (6 bases). CDR1 SNHLY and CDR2 FYNNEI come from the germline V gene. The length of the CDR3 is 14 residues. V lost 10 bases and J 0 bases, leaving 16 bases between the germline ends. CDR3 bases: TGTGCCACCCTCCGGACAGCTAGCTCCTACGAGCAGTACTTC. The encoded protein is CATLRTASSYEQYF.

The V call is TRBV11-2, the J call TRBJ1-1; no clear D. The CDR3 is 13 amino acids. Germline loops: CDR1 SGHAT, CDR2 FQNNGV. The V end was cut by 0 bases, the J end by 1 base, with 3 bases between. For the CDR3, the DNA is TGTGCCAGCAGCTTAGACGGGAACACTGAAGCTTTCTTT. This codes for CASSLDGNTEAFF.

In this sample, this clone is medium-sized. The J gene is TRBJ1-2, the V gene TRBV4-3, with TRBD1 matching over 9 bases. Germline CDR1 reads LGHNA; CDR2 reads YSLEER. The CDR3 consists of 14 residues. V lost 4 bases and J lost 2; bases outside the gene matches: 2. DNA for the CDR3: TGCGCCAGCAGCCCGACAGGGGGGAACTATGGCTACACCTTC. This gives the protein CASSPTGGNYGYTF.

This chain links TRBV27 with TRBJ1-2, with D maybe TRBD1 (5 bases). Germline CDR1 reads MNHEY; CDR2 reads SMNVEV (reference sequence). V dropped 1 base and J dropped 4 bases, with 10 bases sitting between them. There are 14 residues in the CDR3. The CDR3 here is CASSLWGGPYGYTF. The CDR3 coding sequence is TGTGCCAGCAGTTTATGGGGCGGACCCTATGGCTACACCTTC.

This clone appeared once. The J gene is TRBJ2-1, the V gene TRBV15; 7 nucleotides line up with TRBD2. The CDR3 has 13 residues. Trimming cost V 5 bases and J 4 bases; bases outside gene matches: 2. Germline CDR1 LNHNV, CDR2 YYDKDF (reference sequence). The CDR3 sequence is CATSGTIYNEQFF. For the CDR3, the DNA is TGTGCCACCAGCGGGACTATATACAATGAGCAGTTCTTC. Full variable domain (rest looked up from reference TRBV15 and TRBJ2-1): DAMVIQNPRYQVTQFGKPVTLSCSQTLNHNVMYWYQQKSSQAPKLLFHYYDKDFNNEADTPDNFQSRRPNTSFCFLDIRSPGLGDTAMYLCATSGTIYNEQFFGPGTRLTVL.

The chain carries TRBV19 and TRBJ1-2, with D perhaps TRBD1 (6 bases). The V and J ends lost 3 bases and 2 bases respectively, with 10 bases between them. CDR3 length: 14 amino acids. The V gene's germline CDR1 is LNHDA and CDR2 SQIVND (reference sequence). The CDR3 DNA sequence: TGTGCCAGTAGTATTTCAGGGGCGAACTATGGCTACACCTTC. The encoded protein is CASSISGANYGYTF.

The CDR3 loop reads CASARGTGGRTGELFF. The CDR3 DNA sequence: TGTGCCAGCGCCCGTGGGACAGGGGGTAGGACCGGGGAGCTGTTTTTT. This chain joins TRBV19 and TRBJ2-2, with TRBD1 matching over 11 bases. This CDR3 region has 16 residues. The V gene end was trimmed by 9 bases and the J gene end by 5 bases; junction bases not matched to a gene: 11. From germline, CDR1 is LNHDA and CDR2 SQIVND (reference sequence).

The J gene is TRBJ2-3, the V gene TRBV13; 13 bases match TRBD2. Looked up from germline, CDR1 is PRHDT and CDR2 is FYEKMQ (reference sequence). Trimming cost V 2 bases and J 0 bases; bases outside gene matches: 14. The CDR3 consists of 21 residues. CDR3 sequence: CASSLRESGTSGKYSTDTQYF. The CDR3, as DNA: TGTGCCAGCAGCTTAAGGGAGTCGGGGACTAGCGGGAAGTACAGCACAGATACGCAGTATTTT.

The rearrangement uses TRBV14 and TRBJ2-3; 9 positions match TRBD1. Trimming removed 0 bases from V and 3 bases from J; junction bases left unmatched: 4. The germline V gene has CDR1 SGHDN and CDR2 FVKESK. This CDR3 has 16 residues. CDR3 protein: CASSQDHDRGTDTQYF. Written as DNA, the CDR3 is TGTGCCAGCAGCCAAGATCATGACAGGGGGACAGATACGCAGTATTTT.

This chain links TRBV28 with TRBJ1-1; D ambiguous. This CDR3 has 16 residues. Germline assignment: CDR1 MDHEN and CDR2 SYDVKM. The germline V and J ends were trimmed by 3 bases and 1 base, with 15 bases remaining between them. The CDR3 bases are TGTGCCAGCAGTTTGATCGGCGGGCGCGGGAACACTGAAGCTTTCTTT. Translated: CASSLIGGRGNTEAFF. Using reference TRBV28 and TRBJ1-1 for the parts outside the CDR3, the full variable domain is DVKVTQSSRYLVKRTGEKVFLECVQDMDHENMFWYRQDPGLGLRLIYFSYDVKMKEKGDIPEGYSVSREKKERFSLILESASTNQTSMYLCASSLIGGRGNTEAFFGQGTRLTVV.

V gene TRBV27 combines with J gene TRBJ1-5; D uncertain. The V end was cut by 3 bases, the J end by 0 bases, with 9 bases between. Germline assignment: CDR1 MNHEY and CDR2 SMNVEV (reference sequence). The CDR3 is 15 amino acids. The CDR3 reads CASSFDQFSNQPQHF. CDR3 nucleotide sequence: TGTGCCAGCAGTTTTGATCAGTTTAGCAATCAGCCCCAGCATTTT.

This chain joins TRBV27 and TRBJ2-1, with 9 bases fitting TRBD2. The CDR3 is 15 amino acids. CDR1 is MNHEY and CDR2 is SMNVEV in the germline V gene (reference sequence). V dropped 10 bases and J dropped 0; count of bases not matched to a gene: 7. CDR3 bases: TGTGCCACGAAGAGCGGGAGGAGCTCCTACAATGAGCAGTTCTTC. Translated, it gives CATKSGRSSYNEQFF.

The chain joins TRBV19 to TRBJ2-3; D may be TRBD1 (6 bases). Germline V gene data show CDR1 as LNHDA and CDR2 as SQIVND (reference sequence). Between the trimmed V and J ends, which lost 5 bases and 2 bases, there was a span of 11 bases. The CDR3 is 14 amino acids. The CDR3 is CASSGQTYTDTQYF. DNA for the CDR3: TGTGCCAGTAGTGGACAGACCTACACAGATACGCAGTATTTT.

The chain combines TRBV6-4 with TRBJ2-1; 7 bases fit TRBD2. The ends lost 5 bases at V and 1 base at J; junction bases unmatched: 5. The CDR3 totals 15 residues. CDR1 MRHNA and CDR2 SNTAGT come from the germline V gene. CDR3 in DNA: TGTGCCAGCAGTCGGGAGGCTGATTCCTACAATGAGCAGTTCTTC. It specifies CASSREADSYNEQFF.

This chain joins TRBV5-4 and TRBJ2-2; 10 bases match TRBD1. The CDR3 length is 18 residues. CDR1 is SGHNT and CDR2 is YYREEE in the germline V gene (reference sequence). V shed 3 bases and J 0 bases; nucleotides not matched to a gene: 8. The DNA for the CDR3 is TGTGCCAGCAGCTCGGGGAGGACAGGGGGATCGAACACCGGGGAGCTGTTTTTT. Amino acid sequence: CASSSGRTGGSNTGELFF.